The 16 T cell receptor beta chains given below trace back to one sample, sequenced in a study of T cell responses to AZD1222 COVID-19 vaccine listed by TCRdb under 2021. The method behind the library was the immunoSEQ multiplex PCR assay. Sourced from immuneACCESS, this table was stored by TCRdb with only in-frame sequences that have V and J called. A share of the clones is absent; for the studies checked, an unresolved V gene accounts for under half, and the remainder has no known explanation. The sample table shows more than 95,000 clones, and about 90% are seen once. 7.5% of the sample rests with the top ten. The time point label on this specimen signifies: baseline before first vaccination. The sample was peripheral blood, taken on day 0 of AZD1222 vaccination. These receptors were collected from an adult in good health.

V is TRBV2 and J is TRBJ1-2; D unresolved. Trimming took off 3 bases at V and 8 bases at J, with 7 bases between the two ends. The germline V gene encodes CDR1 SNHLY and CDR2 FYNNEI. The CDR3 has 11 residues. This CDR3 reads CASSDSPGYTF. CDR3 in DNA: TGTGCCAGCAGTGACAGCCCCGGCTACACCTTC.

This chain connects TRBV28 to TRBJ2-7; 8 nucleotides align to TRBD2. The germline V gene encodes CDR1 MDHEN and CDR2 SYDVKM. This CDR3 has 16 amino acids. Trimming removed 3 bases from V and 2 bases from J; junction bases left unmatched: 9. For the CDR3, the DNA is TGTGCCAGCAGTTTTCGGGGGGGGACAATGCCCTACGAGCAGTACTTC. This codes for CASSFRGGTMPYEQYF.

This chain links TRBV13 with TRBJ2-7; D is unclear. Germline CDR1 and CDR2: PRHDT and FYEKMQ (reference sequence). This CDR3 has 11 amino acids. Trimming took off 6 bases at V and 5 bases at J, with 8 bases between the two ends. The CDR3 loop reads CASSTWDEQYF. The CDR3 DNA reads TGTGCCAGCAGTACTTGGGACGAGCAGTACTTC.

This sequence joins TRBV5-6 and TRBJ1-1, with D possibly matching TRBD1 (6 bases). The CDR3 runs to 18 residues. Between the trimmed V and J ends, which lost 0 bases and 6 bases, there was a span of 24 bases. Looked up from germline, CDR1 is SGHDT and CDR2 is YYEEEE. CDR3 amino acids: CASSLAKRDRWRVAEAFF. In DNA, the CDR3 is TGTGCCAGCAGCTTGGCCAAAAGAGACAGGTGGCGGGTCGCTGAAGCTTTCTTT.

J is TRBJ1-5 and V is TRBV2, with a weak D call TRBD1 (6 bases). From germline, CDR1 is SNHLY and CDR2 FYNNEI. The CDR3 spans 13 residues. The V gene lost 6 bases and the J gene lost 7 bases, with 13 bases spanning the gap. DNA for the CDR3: TGTGCCAGCAGGGAAAGGGGGGAGCAGCCCCAGCATTTT. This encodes CASRERGEQPQHF.

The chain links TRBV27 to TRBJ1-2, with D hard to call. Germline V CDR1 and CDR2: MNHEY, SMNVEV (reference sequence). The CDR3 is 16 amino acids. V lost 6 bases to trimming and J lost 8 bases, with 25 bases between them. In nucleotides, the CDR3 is TGTGCCAGCAGCCCCGAAGCTTGGGTTGGCCGGTTGGGCTACACCTTC. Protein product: CASSPEAWVGRLGYTF.

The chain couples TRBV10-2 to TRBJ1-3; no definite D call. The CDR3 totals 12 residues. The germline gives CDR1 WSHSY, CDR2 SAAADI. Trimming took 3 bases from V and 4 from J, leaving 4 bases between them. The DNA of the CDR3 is TGCGCCAGCAGTGACGCCGGAAACACCATATATTTT. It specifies CASSDAGNTIYF.

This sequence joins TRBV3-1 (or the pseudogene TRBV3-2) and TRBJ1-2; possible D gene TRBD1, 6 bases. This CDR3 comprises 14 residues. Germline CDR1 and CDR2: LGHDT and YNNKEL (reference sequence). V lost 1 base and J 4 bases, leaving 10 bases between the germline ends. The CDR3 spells CASSQGNRVYGYTF. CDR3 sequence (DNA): TGTGCCAGCAGCCAAGGGAACAGGGTCTATGGCTACACCTTC.

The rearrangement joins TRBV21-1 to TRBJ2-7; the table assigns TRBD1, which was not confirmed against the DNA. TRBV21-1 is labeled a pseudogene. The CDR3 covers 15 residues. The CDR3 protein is CASSKGVTGIHEQYF. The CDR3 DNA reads TGTGCCAGCAGCAAAGGCGTGACAGGGATACACGAGCAGTACTTC.

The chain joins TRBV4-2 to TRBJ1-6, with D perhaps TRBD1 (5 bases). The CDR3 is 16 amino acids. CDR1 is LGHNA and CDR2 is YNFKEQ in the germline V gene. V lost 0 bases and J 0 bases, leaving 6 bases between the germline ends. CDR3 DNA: TGTGCCAGCAGCCAAGAGGGGGGCTCCTATAATTCACCCCTCCACTTT. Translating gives CASSQEGGSYNSPLHF.

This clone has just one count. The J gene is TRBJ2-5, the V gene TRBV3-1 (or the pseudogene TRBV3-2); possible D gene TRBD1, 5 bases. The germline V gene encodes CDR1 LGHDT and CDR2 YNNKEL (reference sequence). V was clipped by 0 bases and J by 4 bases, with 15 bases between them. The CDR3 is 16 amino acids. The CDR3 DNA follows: TGTGCCAGCAGCCAAGAAACGGCCCCAGGGCCAGAGACCCAGTACTTC. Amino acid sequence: CASSQETAPGPETQYF.

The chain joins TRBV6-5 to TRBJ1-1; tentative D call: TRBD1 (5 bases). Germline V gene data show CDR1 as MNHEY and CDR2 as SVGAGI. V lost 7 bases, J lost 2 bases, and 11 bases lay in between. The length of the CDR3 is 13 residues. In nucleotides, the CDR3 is TGTGCCAGCAAGAGGGGACTTAACACTGAAGCTTTCTTT. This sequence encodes CASKRGLNTEAFF.

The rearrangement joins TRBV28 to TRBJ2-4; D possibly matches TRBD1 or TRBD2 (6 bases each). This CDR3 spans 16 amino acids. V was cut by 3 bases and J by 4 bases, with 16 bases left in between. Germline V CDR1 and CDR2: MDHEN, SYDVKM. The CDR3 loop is CASSFLGGTQKNIQYF. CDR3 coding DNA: TGTGCCAGCAGTTTCCTAGGCGGGACACAGAAAAACATTCAGTACTTC. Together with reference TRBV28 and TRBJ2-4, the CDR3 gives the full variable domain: DVKVTQSSRYLVKRTGEKVFLECVQDMDHENMFWYRQDPGLGLRLIYFSYDVKMKEKGDIPEGYSVSREKKERFSLILESASTNQTSMYLCASSFLGGTQKNIQYFGAGTRLSVL.

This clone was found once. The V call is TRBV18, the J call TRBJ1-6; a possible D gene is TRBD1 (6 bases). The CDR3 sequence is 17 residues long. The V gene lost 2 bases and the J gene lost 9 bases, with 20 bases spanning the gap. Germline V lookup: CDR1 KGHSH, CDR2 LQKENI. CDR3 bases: TGTGCCAGCTCACCAAGGGGATTGGACAGATCGGGTTCACCCCTCCACTTT. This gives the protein CASSPRGLDRSGSPLHF.

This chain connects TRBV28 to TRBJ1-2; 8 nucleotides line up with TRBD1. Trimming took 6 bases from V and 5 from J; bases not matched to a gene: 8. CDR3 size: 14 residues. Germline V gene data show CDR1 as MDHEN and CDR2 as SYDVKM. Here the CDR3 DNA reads TGTGCCAGCAGCCCGGGACAGGATTCGTATGGCTACACCTTC. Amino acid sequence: CASSPGQDSYGYTF.

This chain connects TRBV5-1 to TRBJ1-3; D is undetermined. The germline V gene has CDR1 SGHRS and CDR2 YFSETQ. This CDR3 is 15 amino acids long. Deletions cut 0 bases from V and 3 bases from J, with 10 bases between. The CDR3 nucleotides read TGCGCCAGCAGCTTGGACAGTGCAAATGGAAACACCATATATTTT. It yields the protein CASSLDSANGNTIYF.